This TCR beta chain was profiled in a study of blood T cell repertoires in COVID-19. Study-wide background: Samples taken during acute and convalescent COVID-19 were collected in the United States, Italy and Spain.

In the original processing: Estimates of nucleated cell counts were drawn from the amplification of reference gene primers. Produced via immunoSEQ multiplex PCR; TCRdb's table is partial and in-frame only. V and J calls and clone size follow that table, whereas D and trimming were derived from the DNA. The sample contains about 160,000 clones, just under 95% of which appear only once. Germline CDR1 is SNHLY and CDR2 is FYNNEI. Trimming removed 5 bases from V and 4 bases from J, with 14 bases in between. The CDR3 consists of 14 residues. The rearrangement links TRBV2 to TRBJ1-1; weak D call: TRBD1 (5 bases). The sample consisted of peripheral blood. The receptor's source is a woman aged 45-65 years with acute or convalescent COVID-19. As DNA, the CDR3 is TGTGCCAGCAGTTCTCATAAGGGGCGCACTGAAGCTTTCTTT. The encoded protein is CASSSHKGRTEAFF.